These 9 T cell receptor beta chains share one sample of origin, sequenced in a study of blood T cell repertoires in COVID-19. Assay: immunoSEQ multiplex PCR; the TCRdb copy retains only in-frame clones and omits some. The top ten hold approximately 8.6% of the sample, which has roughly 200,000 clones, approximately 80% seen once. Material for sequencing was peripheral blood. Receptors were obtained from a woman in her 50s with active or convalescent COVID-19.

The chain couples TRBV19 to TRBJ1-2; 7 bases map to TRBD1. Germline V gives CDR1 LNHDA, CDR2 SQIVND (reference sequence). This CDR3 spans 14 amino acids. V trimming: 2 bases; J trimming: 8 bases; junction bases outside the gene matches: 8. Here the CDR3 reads CASSIIQGRLGYTF. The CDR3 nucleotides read TGTGCCAGTAGTATAATACAGGGGCGATTAGGCTACACCTTC.

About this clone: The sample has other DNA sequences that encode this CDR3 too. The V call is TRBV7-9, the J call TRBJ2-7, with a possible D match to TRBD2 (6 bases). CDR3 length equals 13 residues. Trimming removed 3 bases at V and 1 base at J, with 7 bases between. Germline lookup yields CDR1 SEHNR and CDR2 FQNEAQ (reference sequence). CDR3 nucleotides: TGTGCCAGCAGCTTCGGGGGATCCTACGAGCAGTACTTC. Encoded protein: CASSFGGSYEQYF.

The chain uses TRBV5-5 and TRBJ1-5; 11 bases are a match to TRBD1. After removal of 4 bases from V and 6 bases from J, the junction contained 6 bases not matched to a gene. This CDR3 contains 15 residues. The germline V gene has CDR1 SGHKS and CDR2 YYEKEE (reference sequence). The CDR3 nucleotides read TGTGCCAGCAGCGGGACAGGGGGTGGTGGTCAGCCCCAGCATTTT. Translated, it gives CASSGTGGGGQPQHF.

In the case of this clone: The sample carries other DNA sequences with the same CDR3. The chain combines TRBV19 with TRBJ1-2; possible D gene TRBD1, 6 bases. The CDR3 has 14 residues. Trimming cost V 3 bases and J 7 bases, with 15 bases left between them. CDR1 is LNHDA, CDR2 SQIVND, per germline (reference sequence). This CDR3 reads CASSMRGGGRGYTF. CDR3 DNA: TGTGCCAGTAGTATGAGGGGGGGCGGTCGTGGCTACACCTTC. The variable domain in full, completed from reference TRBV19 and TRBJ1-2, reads DGGITQSPKYLFRKEGQNVTLSCEQNLNHDAMYWYRQDPGQGLRLIYYSQIVNDFQKGDIAEGYSVSREKKESFPLTVTSAQKNPTAFYLCASSMRGGGRGYTFGSGTRLTVV.

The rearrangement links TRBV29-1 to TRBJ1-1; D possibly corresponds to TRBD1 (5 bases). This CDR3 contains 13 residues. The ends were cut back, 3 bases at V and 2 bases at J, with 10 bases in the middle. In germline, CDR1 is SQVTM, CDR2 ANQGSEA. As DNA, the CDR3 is TGCAGCGTTGAGGTAACAGGAAACACTGAAGCTTTCTTT. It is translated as CSVEVTGNTEAFF.

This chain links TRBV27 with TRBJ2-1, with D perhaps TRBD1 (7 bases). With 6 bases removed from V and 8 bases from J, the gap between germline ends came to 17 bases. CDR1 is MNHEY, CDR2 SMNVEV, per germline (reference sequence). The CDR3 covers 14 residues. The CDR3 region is CASRRLGGIYEQFF. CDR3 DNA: TGTGCCAGCAGGAGACTAGGGGGCATTTATGAGCAGTTCTTC.

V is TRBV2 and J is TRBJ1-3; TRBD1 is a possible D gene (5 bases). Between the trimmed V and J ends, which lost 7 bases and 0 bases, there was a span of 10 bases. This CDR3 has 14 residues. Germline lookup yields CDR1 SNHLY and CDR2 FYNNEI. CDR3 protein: CASKRDSSGNTIYF. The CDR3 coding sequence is TGTGCCAGCAAACGTGACAGCTCTGGAAACACCATATATTTT.

CDR3 protein: CASSLVFRDTPLVVTEQYF. The CDR3 DNA reads TGTGCCAGCAGCCTAGTGTTCCGGGACACCCCCCTAGTAGTTACCGAGCAGTACTTC. The V call is TRBV7-3, the J call TRBJ2-7; tentatively, D is TRBD1 (6 bases). The CDR3 extends over 19 amino acids. Looked up from germline, CDR1 is SGHTA and CDR2 is FQGTGA. Deletions cut 5 bases from V and 6 bases from J, with 32 bases between.

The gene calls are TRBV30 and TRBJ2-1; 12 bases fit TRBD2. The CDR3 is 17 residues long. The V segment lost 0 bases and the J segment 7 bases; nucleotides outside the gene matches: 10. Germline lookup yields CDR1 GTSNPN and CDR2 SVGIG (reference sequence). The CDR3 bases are TGTGCCTGGAGTGTCCAACTGACTAGCGGGAGTCTGAATGAGCAGTTCTTC. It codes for CAWSVQLTSGSLNEQFF. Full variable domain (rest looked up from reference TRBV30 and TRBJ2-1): SQTIHQWPATLVQPVGSPLSLECTVEGTSNPNLYWYRQAAGRGLQLLFYSVGIGQISSEVPQNLSASRPQDRQFILSSKKLLLSDSGFYLCAWSVQLTSGSLNEQFFGPGTRLTVL.